The clone carrying this T cell receptor beta chain showed up just a few times. Its matching antigen is unknown. This sample stems from a study of T-cell reconstitution after alpha-beta-depleted transplantation in children. Germline values: CDR1 SQVTM, CDR2 ANQGSEA. The CDR3 loop spans 13 amino acids. V trimming: 6 bases; J trimming: 4 bases; junction bases outside the gene matches: 4. It was with unique molecular identifiers that the TCRbeta library was prepared. TCRdb re-derived calls from the PCR reads in MiXCR, one entry per CDR3 protein. Of fewer than 550,000 distinct CDR3 sequences listed, roughly 16% are singletons. Study-wide results and caveats: As was reported, about two months after transplant, alpha-beta T cells came from several hundred expanded graft clones. Some patients' high day-60 TCRbeta diversity was attributed to recipient cells surviving conditioning.

The receptor was derived from a boy younger than two who had a stem cell transplant for Wiskott-Aldrich syndrome, so the T cells may come from the graft donor. The sample was PBMCs, mostly from graft donor cells, taken 360 days after TCRalphabeta/CD19-depleted stem cell transplant. The V gene is TRBV29-1, the J gene TRBJ2-1, with 9 bases fitting TRBD2. CDR3 sequence: CSVGTSRYNEQFF. The DNA of the CDR3 is TGCAGCGTCGGGACTAGCAGATACAATGAGCAGTTCTTC.